The 18 T cell receptor beta chains given below trace back to one sample, sequenced in a study of spatial heterogeneity in lung cancer. Study-level points and caveats: Tumor mutation counts were tracked by expanded intratumoral alpha and beta TCR counts.

TCRdb itself ran the 5' RACE reads through MiXCR, one entry per CDR3 protein. This table holds 9,500 to 12,000 distinct CDR3 sequences, around 10% found once. Which antigens these TCRs recognize remains unknown. Documented time point: sample taken at primary tumor resection. Material: lung tumor tissue, obtained at surgery. All receptors come from a female donor with early-stage non-small cell lung cancer.

This clonotype was seen ten or more times. The V and J genes are TRBV7-3 and TRBJ2-3, with 12 positions matching TRBD1. This CDR3 region has 15 residues. Germline V lookup: CDR1 SGHTA, CDR2 FQGTGA. Trimming at V came to 2 bases and at J to 7 bases, leaving 4 bases not matched to a gene. The CDR3 DNA reads as TGTGCCAGCAGCTTATCGGGACAGGGGGCGAATACGCAGTATTTT. Encoded protein: CASSLSGQGANTQYF. Drawing the rest from reference TRBV7-3 and TRBJ2-3, the complete variable domain is GAGVSQTPSNKVTEKGKYVELRCDPISGHTALYWYRQSLGQGPEFLIYFQGTGAADDSGLPNDRFFAVRPEGSVSTLKIQRTERGDSAVYLCASSLSGQGANTQYFGPGTRLTVL.

This clonotype was counted ten times or more. This chain's CDR3 is CASSPETGHGGSPLHF. In nucleotides, the CDR3 is TGTGCCAGCTCACCCGAGACAGGGCACGGTGGCTCACCCCTCCACTTT. V is TRBV18 and J is TRBJ1-6; TRBD1 matches 7 bases. The J segment lost 10 bases and the V segment lost 3 bases, leaving 12 bases of the junction unmatched. The length of the CDR3 is 16 residues. CDR1 is KGHSH and CDR2 is LQKENI in the germline V gene.

This clonotype is medium-sized within its sample. The chain is built from TRBV15 and TRBJ2-2; a possible D gene is TRBD2 (6 bases). This CDR3 is 17 amino acids long. Germline V gene lookup returns CDR1 LNHNV and CDR2 YYDKDF (reference sequence). V was trimmed by 0 bases and J by 7 bases, leaving 18 bases between them. CDR3 protein: CATSRDNGNSGSGELFF. CDR3 DNA sequence: TGTGCCACCAGCAGAGATAACGGGAATAGCGGCAGCGGGGAGCTGTTTTTT.

Judged by abundance, this clonotype is medium-sized. Here the CDR3 DNA reads TGTGCCAGCAGTCCAGTTTCAGGGTTCAATGGTGATACGCAGTATTTT. Translation: CASSPVSGFNGDTQYF. This chain links TRBV12-3 or TRBV12-4 with TRBJ2-3, with TRBD1 as a possible D gene (5 bases). V lost 5 bases and J lost 6, with 21 bases in between. The CDR3 has 16 residues.

In this sample, this clonotype turned up many times. V and J are TRBV6-1 and TRBJ1-1, with D possibly matching TRBD1 (6 bases). V lost 2 bases and J lost 7, with 17 bases in between. Germline CDR1 and CDR2: MNHNS and SASEGT. This CDR3 has 15 residues. CDR3 loop: CASSERQALRGEAFF. The CDR3 region has the DNA TGTGCCAGCAGTGAACGACAGGCATTGCGGGGTGAAGCTTTCTTT.

At least ten counts were recorded for this clonotype. The chain employs TRBV7-2 and TRBJ1-2, with D tentatively TRBD1 (6 bases). Trimming took off 0 bases at V and 7 bases at J, with 15 bases between the two ends. The length of the CDR3 is 15 residues. Per germline, CDR1 SGHTA and CDR2 FQGNSA. The CDR3 region has the DNA TGTGCCAGCAGCTTAGCTACAGGGCGGGACTCTGGCTACACCTTC. The encoded protein is CASSLATGRDSGYTF.

This clonotype was counted many times. The V gene is TRBV7-2, the J gene TRBJ1-2; D gene ambiguous. Germline V gene lookup returns CDR1 SGHTA and CDR2 FQGNSA. CDR3 length: 14 amino acids. Trimming cost V 1 base and J 8 bases, with 14 bases left between them. The CDR3 spells CASSLGVEGRGYTF. CDR3 nucleotides: TGTGCCAGCAGCTTAGGGGTAGAGGGTCGAGGCTACACCTTC.

This clonotype is labeled as medium-sized (0.01 to 0.1%). The V gene is TRBV10-3, the J gene TRBJ1-2; 7 positions agree with TRBD1. The CDR3 is 17 residues long. With V trimmed by 0 bases and J by 2 bases, 9 bases remained unmatched. Germline V gene lookup returns CDR1 ENHRY and CDR2 SYGVKD. This chain's CDR3 is CAISESKSTGSNYGYTF. In DNA, the CDR3 is TGTGCCATCAGTGAGTCAAAATCGACAGGGTCGAACTATGGCTACACCTTC.

This clonotype is classed as medium-sized. This chain uses TRBV5-1 with TRBJ2-6; TRBD2 is a possible D gene (5 bases). The germline V and J ends were trimmed by 7 bases and 2 bases, with 10 bases remaining between them. CDR1 SGHRS and CDR2 YFSETQ come from the germline V gene. CDR3 length: 14 residues. The CDR3 coding sequence is TGCGCCAGCCAGAGGGAAACTGGGGCCAACGTCCTGACTTTC. Protein: CASQRETGANVLTF.

V and J are TRBV7-2 and TRBJ2-7, with TRBD1 as a possible D gene (5 bases). Per the germline V gene, CDR1 is SGHTA and CDR2 is FQGNSA. V gave up 1 base and J gave up 7 bases, with 17 bases separating them. The CDR3 sequence is 15 residues long. CDR3 DNA sequence: TGTGCCAGCAGCTTAGGCTGGGGCCCTCTTGAGGAGCAGTACTTC. Encoded protein: CASSLGWGPLEEQYF.

This clonotype has a count of ten or more. This chain connects TRBV5-1 to TRBJ1-1; D is uncertain. The germline gives CDR1 SGHRS, CDR2 YFSETQ. Trimming took off 0 bases at V and 1 base at J, with 4 bases between the two ends. This CDR3 has 13 residues. CDR3 sequence reads: CASSLAANTEAFF. CDR3 DNA: TGCGCCAGCAGCTTGGCGGCGAACACTGAAGCTTTCTTT.

This clonotype was detected only once. The chain joins TRBV12-3 or TRBV12-4 to TRBJ2-7; D is undetermined. There are 13 residues in the CDR3. V gave up 5 bases and J gave up 2 bases, with 10 bases separating them. CDR3 amino acids: CASSPDGPYEQYF. For the CDR3, the DNA is TGTGCCAGCAGTCCGGACGGACCCTACGAGCAGTACTTC.

The sample holds many counts of this clonotype. This sequence joins TRBV19 and TRBJ2-5; 8 nucleotides align to TRBD1. With 5 bases clipped from V and 5 bases from J, the junction kept 10 bases outside the gene matches. The length of the CDR3 is 15 residues. The germline V gene has CDR1 LNHDA and CDR2 SQIVND (reference sequence). The CDR3, as DNA: TGTGCCAGTAGTCCAGAAGGGACAGGTCTGGAGACCCAGTACTTC. It codes for CASSPEGTGLETQYF.

This clonotype was found many times. This chain joins TRBV19 and TRBJ1-5; a possible D gene is TRBD1 (5 bases). V gave up 7 bases and J gave up 5 bases, with 15 bases separating them. This CDR3 spans 14 amino acids. Germline V gene lookup returns CDR1 LNHDA and CDR2 SQIVND (reference sequence). The CDR3 reads CASKGSAGYQPQHF. The CDR3 DNA follows: TGTGCCAGTAAGGGGTCAGCGGGTTATCAGCCCCAGCATTTT.

This clonotype has ten or more counts. The J gene is TRBJ1-6, the V gene TRBV30, with 9 positions matching TRBD1. Germline V CDR1 and CDR2: GTSNPN, SVGIG (reference sequence). The CDR3 runs to 18 residues. Trimming removed 0 bases from V and 4 bases from J; junction bases left unmatched: 10. DNA of the CDR3: TGTGCCTGGAGTGTAACAGCTCCGGGACAGGGATATAATTCACCCCTCCACTTT. It specifies CAWSVTAPGQGYNSPLHF. Complete variable domain (other parts from reference TRBV30 and TRBJ1-6): SQTIHQWPATLVQPVGSPLSLECTVEGTSNPNLYWYRQAAGRGLQLLFYSVGIGQISSEVPQNLSASRPQDRQFILSSKKLLLSDSGFYLCAWSVTAPGQGYNSPLHFGNGTRLTVT.

This clonotype was seen at least ten times. The CDR3 reads CASSLTRDTGDQYGYTF. The CDR3 nucleotides are TGTGCCAGCAGTTTGACCCGGGACACCGGGGACCAGTATGGCTACACCTTC. The chain employs TRBV6-1 and TRBJ1-2; a weak D match, TRBD1 (6 bases). The CDR3 has 17 residues. Between the trimmed V and J ends, which lost 5 bases and 5 bases, there was a span of 24 bases. Germline CDR1 reads MNHNS; CDR2 reads SASEGT.

The sample holds many counts of this clonotype. V is TRBV29-1 and J is TRBJ2-2; D is undetermined. The V gene lost 4 bases and the J gene lost 3 bases, with 6 bases spanning the gap. This CDR3 is 12 amino acids long. Germline lookup yields CDR1 SQVTM and CDR2 ANQGSEA. The CDR3 loop reads CSVALYTGELFF. In nucleotides, the CDR3 is TGCAGCGTTGCTTTATACACCGGGGAGCTGTTTTTT.

This clonotype has at least ten counts. The gene calls are TRBV10-3 and TRBJ1-1; D call uncertain. Deletions cut 3 bases from V and 5 bases from J, with 16 bases between. The CDR3 loop spans 15 amino acids. Germline CDR1 reads ENHRY; CDR2 reads SYGVKD. This chain's CDR3 is CAISDMDAGGTEAFF. As DNA, the CDR3 is TGTGCCATCAGTGATATGGACGCCGGAGGGACTGAAGCTTTCTTT.